These 12 T cell receptor beta chains share one sample of origin, sequenced in a study of blood T cells in healthy people across ages (dated by TCRdb to 2014 to 2015). Preparation of the library involved 5' RACE. The instrument was an Illumina HiSeq 2500. A second roughly 6 to 12 cycle PCR used a sample-barcoded 5' primer and a J-beta primer mix. The public reads were run again by TCRdb, first through fastp at Q25 and then through MiXCR, and only productive beta chains were kept. When rows share a CDR3 protein, they turn into one entry using the most common DNA and genes. The sample yields about 700,000 distinct CDR3 sequences; less than 40% were counted once. Clones ranked in the top ten supply approximately 15% of the sample. The sample consisted of blood. These receptors all come from an elderly woman in good health. Donor details come from another sample of the same person, matched by shared clones.

On this clonotype: A much larger clone is a single base away; this may be a read error. The CDR3 region has the DNA TGTGCCGGCAGTCGGACAGGGGGACCTACTGAGACCCAGTACTTC. This codes for CAGSRTGGPTETQYF. The chain is built from TRBV27 and TRBJ2-5; 10 bases align to TRBD1. Per the germline V gene, CDR1 is MNHEY and CDR2 is SMNVEV (reference sequence). The CDR3 has 15 residues.

This clonotype appeared many times. This CDR3 reads CASSQDPGLPGETQYF. In nucleotides, the CDR3 is TGTGCCAGCAGCCAAGACCCGGGACTACCAGGGGAGACCCAGTACTTC. V usage is TRBV3-1 and J usage is TRBJ2-5; 7 bases align to TRBD2. The CDR3 is 16 amino acids. The J segment lost 5 bases and the V segment lost 0 bases, leaving 9 bases of the junction unmatched. Germline V CDR1 and CDR2: LGHDT, YNNKEL (reference sequence).

The CDR3 loop is CSVEGWTGKNTEAFF. CDR3 DNA: TGCAGCGTTGAAGGTTGGACAGGGAAGAACACTGAAGCTTTCTTT. The V gene is TRBV29-1, the J gene TRBJ1-1; 8 bases match TRBD1. Germline V gene lookup returns CDR1 SQVTM and CDR2 ANQGSEA. The V segment lost 1 base and the J segment 1 base; nucleotides outside the gene matches: 5. The CDR3 totals 15 residues.

This clonotype showed up many times. The rearrangement links TRBV5-5 to TRBJ2-6; D remains ambiguous. CDR3 length equals 15 residues. Trimming cost V 4 bases and J 2 bases, with 10 bases left between them. The germline CDR1 and CDR2 sequences are SGHKS and YYEKEE (reference sequence). CDR3 nucleotide sequence: TGTGCCAGCAGCGCCGCCCGGGCTGGGGCCAACGTCCTGACTTTC. It codes for CASSAARAGANVLTF. The full variable domain, rest sourced from reference TRBV5-5 and TRBJ2-6, is DAGVTQSPTHLIKTRGQQVTLRCSPISGHKSVSWYQQVLGQGPQFIFQYYEKEERGRGNFPDRFSARQFPNYSSELNVNALLLGDSALYLCASSAARAGANVLTFGAGSRLTVL.

The chain uses TRBV20-1 and TRBJ1-2; D remains ambiguous. V was shortened by 0 bases and J by 6 bases, with 14 bases between the two germline ends. CDR1 and CDR2 from the germline V gene are DFQATT and SNEGSKA (reference sequence). There are 14 residues in the CDR3. CDR3 bases: TGCAGTGCTAGAGATCATCGATACTTTGATGGCTACACCTTC. Its translation: CSARDHRYFDGYTF.

In its sample, this clonotype was seen a few times. Germline is not matched at one junction end, which may reflect a read error. The V gene is TRBV12-3 or TRBV12-4, the J gene TRBJ1-6, with D tentatively TRBD1 (5 bases). This CDR3 comprises 17 residues. The CDR3 loop reads CASSFEGSSSYNSPPHF. The CDR3 DNA sequence: TGTGCCAGCAGTTTTGAGGGGTCGAGCTCCTATAATTCACCCCCCCACTTT.

This clonotype was seen many times. J is TRBJ2-5 and V is TRBV7-2, with TRBD2 matching 9 bases. CDR3 size: 15 residues. Germline CDR1 SGHTA, CDR2 FQGNSA. V shed 5 bases and J 2 bases; nucleotides not matched to a gene: 6. The CDR3 is CASSTGLAKQETQYF. CDR3 coding DNA: TGTGCCAGCAGCACGGGACTAGCAAAACAAGAGACCCAGTACTTC.

This clonotype is a singleton in its sample. The V gene is TRBV12-3 or TRBV12-4, the J gene TRBJ1-2; the D gene is possibly TRBD1 (5 bases). This CDR3 has 13 residues. Trimming took 8 bases from V and 0 from J, leaving 10 bases between them. The CDR3 is CASGETANYGYTF. The CDR3 bases are TGTGCCAGCGGTGAGACAGCTAACTATGGCTACACCTTC.

This clonotype was detected ten times or more. The gene calls are TRBV25-1 and TRBJ2-7; possible D gene TRBD1, 6 bases. The V and J ends lost 9 bases and 7 bases respectively, with 16 bases between them. The CDR3 spans 12 residues. Germline V gives CDR1 MGHDK, CDR2 SYGVNS. CDR3 nucleotide sequence: TGTGCCAGTCGACAGGATATGGGGGAGCAGTACTTC. It specifies CASRQDMGEQYF.

As for this clonotype: One base away lies a much larger clone, so this may be a sequencing read error. The chain couples TRBV5-6 to TRBJ1-2; D possibly corresponds to TRBD1 (5 bases). Per the germline V gene, CDR1 is SGHDT and CDR2 is YYEEEE. The CDR3 is made up of 14 amino acids. The CDR3 sequence is CASSHWGPNYGCTF. The CDR3, as DNA: TGTGCCAGCAGCCATTGGGGACCCAACTATGGCTGCACCTTC.

Ten or more counts support this clonotype. The chain has TRBV7-3 and TRBJ2-5, with 7 bases identical to TRBD2. Trimming at V came to 1 base and at J to 0 bases, leaving 2 bases not matched to a gene. Germline V gene data show CDR1 as SGHTA and CDR2 as FQGTGA. This CDR3 is 15 amino acids long. The CDR3 spells CASSLSGGDQETQYF. The CDR3 nucleotides read TGTGCCAGCAGCTTAAGTGGGGGGGACCAAGAGACCCAGTACTTC.

The chain links TRBV3-1 to TRBJ1-1; no clear D. V dropped 3 bases and J dropped 0 bases, with 8 bases sitting between them. The CDR3 totals 14 residues. Germline loops: CDR1 LGHDT, CDR2 YNNKEL (reference sequence). The CDR3, as DNA: TGTGCCAGCAGCCATCAAGGGTTGAACACTGAAGCTTTCTTT. Translating it yields CASSHQGLNTEAFF.